The 12 T cell receptor beta chains reported below all come from one sample, sequenced in a study of T cell responses to AZD1222 COVID-19 vaccine. TCRdb's copy holds only in-frame clones and misses some; the assay was immunoSEQ multiplex PCR. The sample contains tens of thousands of clones, more than 75% of which appear only once. This specimen consisted of peripheral blood, obtained on day 0 of AZD1222 vaccination. The source is an adult in good health.

This chain links TRBV19 with TRBJ2-1; possibly TRBD1 for D (5 bases). V was cut by 2 bases and J by 6 bases, with 8 bases left in between. This CDR3 has 13 residues. CDR1 and CDR2 from the germline V gene are LNHDA and SQIVND (reference sequence). The CDR3 DNA follows: TGTGCCAGTAGTATACAGGGCGGCAATGAGCAGTTCTTC. Translating gives CASSIQGGNEQFF.

The rearrangement uses TRBV19 and TRBJ1-1; no clear D. This CDR3 has 12 amino acids. Germline loops: CDR1 LNHDA, CDR2 SQIVND (reference sequence). Trimming stripped 3 bases from V and 4 bases from J, with 6 bases between. The CDR3 DNA reads as TGTGCCAGTAGTATGGGAATCACTGAAGCTTTCTTT. Protein product: CASSMGITEAFF.

The chain couples TRBV9 to TRBJ2-5; D is unclear. V lost 4 bases, J lost 0 bases, and 13 bases lay in between. The CDR3 covers 15 residues. The germline V gene encodes CDR1 SGDLS and CDR2 YYNGEE. The CDR3: CASSFQPHNQETQYF. CDR3 nucleotides: TGTGCCAGCAGCTTTCAGCCTCACAACCAAGAGACCCAGTACTTC.

The rearrangement joins TRBV19 to TRBJ2-2; 7 bases are shared with TRBD2. V was clipped by 6 bases and J by 7 bases; unmatched bases: 11. From germline, CDR1 is LNHDA and CDR2 SQIVND (reference sequence). The CDR3 has 15 amino acids. CDR3 loop: CASRDGTIEDGELFF. CDR3 DNA sequence: TGTGCCAGTAGGGATGGGACTATAGAAGACGGGGAGCTGTTTTTT. The full variable domain, with the rest looked up from reference TRBV19 and TRBJ2-2, is DGGITQSPKYLFRKEGQNVTLSCEQNLNHDAMYWYRQDPGQGLRLIYYSQIVNDFQKGDIAEGYSVSREKKESFPLTVTSAQKNPTAFYLCASRDGTIEDGELFFGEGSRLTVL.

The gene calls are TRBV27 and TRBJ1-1, with 9 bases identical to TRBD1. CDR1 and CDR2 (germline): MNHEY, SMNVEV (reference sequence). The CDR3 totals 13 residues. The ends lost 1 base at V and 12 bases at J; junction bases unmatched: 6. In nucleotides, the CDR3 is TGTGCCAGCAGTTTATTTGGGACAGGGAAGACTTTCTTT. Its translation is CASSLFGTGKTFF.

V and J are TRBV5-8 and TRBJ1-5; TRBD1 matches at 12 bases. Germline V gives CDR1 SGHTS, CDR2 YDEGEE. The CDR3 extends over 18 amino acids. Unmatched junction bases numbered 11, after V lost 3 bases and J lost 4 bases. As DNA, the CDR3 is TGTGCCAGCAGCTCGGGGACAGGGGGCGCTTCAGGGAATCAGCCCCAGCATTTT. It yields the protein CASSSGTGGASGNQPQHF.

The chain combines TRBV11-3 with TRBJ1-1; TRBD1 might be the D (5 bases). V dropped 6 bases and J dropped 0 bases, with 14 bases sitting between them. Germline V lookup: CDR1 SGHNT, CDR2 YENEEA. This CDR3 comprises 15 residues. CDR3 sequence: CASRKPGTVNTEAFF. CDR3 DNA sequence: TGTGCCAGCAGAAAACCCGGGACGGTGAACACTGAAGCTTTCTTT.

The chain has TRBV28 and TRBJ1-2, with TRBD1 matching 7 bases. The junction had 13 bases not matched to a gene; V was cut back by 10 bases and J by 8 bases. This CDR3 contains 13 residues. Germline V gives CDR1 MDHEN, CDR2 SYDVKM. The CDR3 DNA reads as TGTGCCATCCTAAGACAGGGAGGACGCGGCTACACCTTC. Translation: CAILRQGGRGYTF.

The rearrangement links TRBV6-5 to TRBJ1-2, with 10 bases aligning to TRBD1. The CDR3 sequence is 13 residues long. CDR1 is MNHEY and CDR2 is SVGAGI in the germline V gene. V shed 6 bases, J shed 8 bases, and the junction held 6 bases outside the gene matches. CDR3 region: CASRPGQGGGYTF. CDR3 DNA sequence: TGTGCCAGCAGACCCGGACAGGGGGGCGGCTACACCTTC.

J is TRBJ2-7 and V is TRBV7-8; no clear D gene. The germline V gene encodes CDR1 SGHVS and CDR2 FQNEAQ. Trimming shortened V by 3 bases and J by 0 bases, and 12 bases separated the two germline ends. The CDR3 loop spans 15 amino acids. CDR3 region: CASSFQSARSYEQYF. CDR3 sequence (DNA): TGTGCCAGCAGCTTCCAAAGCGCCCGCTCCTACGAGCAGTACTTC.

Comments on this clone: Other nucleotide sequences from this sample produce the same CDR3. This chain joins TRBV5-4 and TRBJ2-5, with D hard to call. V lost 0 bases and J 3 bases, leaving 9 bases between the germline ends. The CDR3 spans 14 residues. Germline assignment: CDR1 SGHNT and CDR2 YYREEE (reference sequence). The CDR3 reads CASSLGGREETQYF. CDR3 sequence (DNA): TGTGCCAGCAGCTTGGGCGGTAGAGAAGAGACCCAGTACTTC.

This clone was detected once. The chain recombines TRBV3-1 (or the pseudogene TRBV3-2) with TRBJ2-3, with TRBD1 matching 10 bases. Germline V gene sequence: CDR1 LGHDT, CDR2 YNNKEL (reference sequence). V lost 4 bases to trimming and J lost 10 bases; unmatched junction nucleotides: 2. The CDR3 totals 12 residues. The CDR3 loop reads CASSPGQGAQYF. CDR3 sequence (DNA): TGTGCCAGCAGCCCCGGACAGGGGGCGCAGTATTTT.